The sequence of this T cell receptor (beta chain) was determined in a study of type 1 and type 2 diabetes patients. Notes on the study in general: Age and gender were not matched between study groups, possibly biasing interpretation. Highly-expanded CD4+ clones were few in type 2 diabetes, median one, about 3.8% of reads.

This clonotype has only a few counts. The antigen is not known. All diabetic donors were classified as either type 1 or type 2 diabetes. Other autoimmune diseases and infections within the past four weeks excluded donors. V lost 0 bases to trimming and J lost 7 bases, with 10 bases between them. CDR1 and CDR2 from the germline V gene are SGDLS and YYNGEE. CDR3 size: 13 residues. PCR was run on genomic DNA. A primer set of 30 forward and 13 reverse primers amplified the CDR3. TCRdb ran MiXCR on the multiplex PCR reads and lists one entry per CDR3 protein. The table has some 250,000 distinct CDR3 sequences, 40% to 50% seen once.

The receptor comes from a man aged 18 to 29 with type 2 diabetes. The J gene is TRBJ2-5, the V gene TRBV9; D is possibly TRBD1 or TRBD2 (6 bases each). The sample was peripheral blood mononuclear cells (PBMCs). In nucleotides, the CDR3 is TGTGCCAGCAGCGTAGGAGGAGGGGGGACCCAGTACTTC. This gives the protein CASSVGGGGTQYF.